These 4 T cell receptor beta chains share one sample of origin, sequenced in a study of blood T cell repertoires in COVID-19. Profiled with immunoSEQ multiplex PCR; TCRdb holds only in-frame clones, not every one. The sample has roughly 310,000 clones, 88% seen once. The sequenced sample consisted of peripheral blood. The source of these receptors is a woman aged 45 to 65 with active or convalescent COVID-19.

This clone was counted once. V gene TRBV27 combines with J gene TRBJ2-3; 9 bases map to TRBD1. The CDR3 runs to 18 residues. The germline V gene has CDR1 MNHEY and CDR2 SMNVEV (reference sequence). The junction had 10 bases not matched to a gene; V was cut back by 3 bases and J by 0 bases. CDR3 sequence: CASSFGARTGESTDTQYF. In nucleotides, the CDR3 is TGTGCCAGCAGTTTTGGGGCCCGGACAGGGGAAAGCACAGATACGCAGTATTTT.

The CDR3 nucleotides are TGCGCCAGCAGCCCATTTCTGGACAGCCACGAGCAGTACTTC. Translating it yields CASSPFLDSHEQYF. V usage is TRBV4-1 and J usage is TRBJ2-7, with D possibly being TRBD1 (6 bases). Germline lookup yields CDR1 MGHRA and CDR2 YSYEKL. V gave up 4 bases and J gave up 5 bases, with 15 bases separating them. CDR3 size: 14 residues.

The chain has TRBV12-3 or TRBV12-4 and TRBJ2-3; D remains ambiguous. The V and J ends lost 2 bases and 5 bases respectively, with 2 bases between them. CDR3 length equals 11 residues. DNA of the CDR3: TGTGCCAGCAGTTTACTAGATACGCAGTATTTT. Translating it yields CASSLLDTQYF.

The CDR3 is CASSQVVIDREGSPLHF. The CDR3 DNA sequence: TGTGCCAGCAGCCAAGTAGTAATTGACAGGGAAGGTTCACCCCTCCACTTT. The rearrangement links TRBV4-2 to TRBJ1-6; 7 bases align to TRBD1. The CDR3 is 17 residues long. The germline CDR1 and CDR2 sequences are LGHNA and YNFKEQ. Germline trimming cut 1 base from V and 9 bases from J; bases unmatched to any gene: 12.